This T cell receptor (beta chain) was captured by sequencing in a study of T cell responses to AZD1222 COVID-19 vaccine. The method was immunoSEQ multiplex PCR; TCRdb's version includes in-frame clones alone and lacks a portion of them. The sample consists of more than 60,000 clones, 83% of them appearing once. V lost 2 bases to trimming and J lost 11 bases, with 16 bases between them. Germline V gene sequence: CDR1 SGHRS, CDR2 YFSETQ. The CDR3 runs to 13 residues. Second-dose groups at about 4 or about 12 weeks were pooled. Note on this clone: Its antigen is not identified.

General study findings and limits: Donors, mostly white British, included more females; clonal diversity was possibly underestimated. Just 5 to 7 people given AZD1222 tested seropositive at baseline. A reported finding is that nearly half of spike-specific TCRs target unmutated variant regions.

The sequencing used peripheral blood, collected 28 days after the second AZD1222 dose. The chain has TRBV5-1 and TRBJ1-1; TRBD1 might be the D (5 bases). This receptor was obtained from an adult who received the AZD1222 COVID-19 vaccine. CDR3 DNA sequence: TGCGCCAGCAGCTTAGGGGACCACAGGTTCGCTTTCTTT. It encodes CASSLGDHRFAFF.